This T cell receptor beta chain originates from a study of beta chain features in type 1 diabetes. In regard to this clone: The antigen is not known.

Findings of the study overall: The similarity of naive, central memory and Treg TCRB repertoires appeared greater among patients than among healthy donors.

The isolated RNA, all of it, was reverse transcribed, so expressed TCRB transcripts were what got sequenced. The data were produced by immunoSEQ multiplex PCR, yet TCRdb's version contains in-frame clones alone and is incomplete. This table has more than 300,000 clones, 10% to 15% appearing once. Trimming removed 5 bases from V and 8 bases from J, with 12 bases in between. The CDR3 has 12 amino acids. Looked up from germline, CDR1 is SGHTA and CDR2 is FQGNSA. Sequences were obtained from naive CD4+ T cells from blood. This chain links TRBV7-2 with TRBJ1-2; no definite D call. The receptor was isolated from a man between 18 and 29 years old in good health. In DNA form, the CDR3 reads TGTGCCAGCAGCGCTTTTGCGGGGGGCTACACCTTC. Residues: CASSAFAGGYTF.